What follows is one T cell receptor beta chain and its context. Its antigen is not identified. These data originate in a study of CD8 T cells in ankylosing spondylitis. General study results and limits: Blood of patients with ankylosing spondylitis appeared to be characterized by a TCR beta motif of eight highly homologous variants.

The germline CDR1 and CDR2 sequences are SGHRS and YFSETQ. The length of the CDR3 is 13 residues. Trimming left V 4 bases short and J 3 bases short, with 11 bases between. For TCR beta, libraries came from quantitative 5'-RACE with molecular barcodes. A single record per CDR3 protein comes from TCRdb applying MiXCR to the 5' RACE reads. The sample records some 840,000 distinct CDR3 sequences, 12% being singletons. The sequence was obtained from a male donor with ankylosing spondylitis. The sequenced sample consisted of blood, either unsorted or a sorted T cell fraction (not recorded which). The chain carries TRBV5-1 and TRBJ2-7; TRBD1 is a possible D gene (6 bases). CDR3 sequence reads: CASSDGQIYEQYF. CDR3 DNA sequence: TGCGCCAGCAGCGATGGACAGATCTACGAGCAGTACTTC.